This T cell receptor (beta chain) derives from a study of CD8 T cells in Susac syndrome (dated by TCRdb to between 2018 and 2021). Study-wide context: The study used repertoire sequencing to test whether antigen drove CD8+ T cell activation and differentiation in Susac syndrome. The clonality of the CD8+ T cell repertoire was compared across 12 healthy donors, roughly 14 Susac syndrome patients and under 18 multiple sclerosis patients.

The V end loses 3 bases and the J end loses 7 bases, and a stretch of 9 bases separates them. CDR1 and CDR2 (SQVTM, ANQGSEA) derive from the germline V gene. Spanning cysteine to phenylalanine, the CDR3 consists of 11 amino acids. Only the CDR3 region is kept as DNA, spanning 33 bases read in frame from base 1. About this clonotype: The specificity of this receptor is unknown. The input lacks base qualities; no much larger clone sits a single base away.

High-throughput TCR beta sequencing profiled peripheral blood CD8+ and CD4+ T cells from healthy donors, Susac syndrome patients and multiple sclerosis patients. Healthy donors were age- and sex-matched controls. Bulk CD8+ and CD4+ T cells were purified by magnetic negative isolation, while CD8+ TEMRA cells were enriched using FACS. Blood was collected in EDTA tubes and processed within 24 hours, with PBMCs isolated through density gradient centrifugation. PBMCs destined for TCR sequencing were cryopreserved in liquid nitrogen and later thawed in a 37 °C water bath. A purity of at least 90% was achieved for sorted or isolated CD4+, CD8+ and CD8+ TEMRA cells. On the study overall, not on this receptor specifically: The number of individuals in the TCR sequencing and HLA analysis was recognized as being relatively small.

RNA was extracted using the RNeasy kit, and roughly 0.5 to 1 ug of the RNA was reverse transcribed with random hexamers. TCR beta CDR3 regions were amplified with the immunoSEQ multiplex PCR assay covering 54 Vbeta and 13 Jbeta segments. PCR amplification bias was corrected by using a synthetic template baseline for primer optimization and computational correction. The authors' analysis ran thus. Reads were annotated to V, D and J genes per IMGT and analyzed with immunoSEQ Analyzer, keeping only productive sequences. To calculate clonality, Shannon entropy was normalized by log2 of the number of productive unique sequences and then subtracted from one. For each patient and control, public and private clones were evaluated among the 100 most prevalent clones. Clones were defined as Susac-specific if absent from the healthy and MS cohorts, from under 1,200 published viral clones and from other ImmuneACCESS disease sequences. The public reads were reprocessed in TCRdb via fastp at Q25 and MiXCR, keeping in-frame beta chains. Every entry covers one CDR3 protein and lists the most common genes and DNA from its rows. The V and J calls and clone size come from TCRdb's table, not from the authors' own analysis. Within this sample are around 56,000 distinct CDR3 sequences, with 90% to 95% of them counted one time only. 0.15% to 0.2% of the sample is in the top ten clones.

This receptor was obtained from a human donor in good health. This sequence uses TRBV29-1 and TRBJ1-1; perhaps TRBD1 is the D gene, with 5 bases matching. The sequenced sample was CD8+ T cells from PBMCs. CDR3 protein: CSVDWGSEAFF. Read as DNA, the sequence is TGCAGCGTTGACTGGGGGAGTGAAGCTTTCTTT.